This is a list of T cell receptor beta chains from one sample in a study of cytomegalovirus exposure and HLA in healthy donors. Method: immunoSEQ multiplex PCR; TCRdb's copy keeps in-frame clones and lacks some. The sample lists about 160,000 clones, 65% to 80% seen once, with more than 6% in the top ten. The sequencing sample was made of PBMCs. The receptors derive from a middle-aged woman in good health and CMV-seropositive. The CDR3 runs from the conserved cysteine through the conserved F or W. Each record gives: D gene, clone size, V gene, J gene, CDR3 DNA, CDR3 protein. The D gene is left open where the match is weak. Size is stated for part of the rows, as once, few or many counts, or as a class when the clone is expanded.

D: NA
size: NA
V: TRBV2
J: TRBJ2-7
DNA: TGTGCCAGCAGTGTCTATGGACAGTCCTACGAGCAGTACTTC
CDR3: CASSVYGQSYEQYF

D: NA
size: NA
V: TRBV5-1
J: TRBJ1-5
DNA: TGCGCCAGCAGCTTGGAGGGGGGGAATCAGCCCCAGCATTTT
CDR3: CASSLEGGNQPQHF

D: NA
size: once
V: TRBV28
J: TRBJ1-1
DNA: TGTGCCAGCAGTCTCCTACCCACTGAAGCTTTCTTT
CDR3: CASSLLPTEAFF

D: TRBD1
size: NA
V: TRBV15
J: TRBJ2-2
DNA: TGTGCCACCAGTGCCGGGACAGAAACCGGGGAGCTGTTTTTT
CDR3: CATSAGTETGELFF

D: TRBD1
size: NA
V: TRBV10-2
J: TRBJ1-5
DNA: TGCGCCAGCAGTGTTCCGGGACAGAGGAATCAGCCCCAGCATTTT
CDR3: CASSVPGQRNQPQHF

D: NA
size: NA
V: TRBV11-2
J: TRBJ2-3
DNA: TGTGCCAGCAGCTCTCGGGGGACTTCTAGCACAGATACGCAGTATTTT
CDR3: CASSSRGTSSTDTQYF

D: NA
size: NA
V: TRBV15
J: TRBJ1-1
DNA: TGTGCCACCAGCAGGGTGCCGGGAGGGACTGAAGCTTTCTTT
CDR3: CATSRVPGGTEAFF

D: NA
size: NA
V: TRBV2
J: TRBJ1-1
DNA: TGTGCCAGCAGTGTGGGAGGGAACACTGAAGCTTTCTTT
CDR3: CASSVGGNTEAFF

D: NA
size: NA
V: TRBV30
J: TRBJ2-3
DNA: TGTGCCTGGAGTGGGGGGCCAGGAGGTTCGGCAGATACGCAGTATTTT
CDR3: CAWSGGPGGSADTQYF

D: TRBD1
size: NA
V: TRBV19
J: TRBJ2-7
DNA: TGTGCCAGTAGTACCTCGGGACAGGGTGTGCAGCAGTACTTC
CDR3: CASSTSGQGVQQYF

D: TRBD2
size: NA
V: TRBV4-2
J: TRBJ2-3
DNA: TGTGCCAGCAGCCTCGACCGGGGGGGAGATACGCAGTATTTT
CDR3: CASSLDRGGDTQYF

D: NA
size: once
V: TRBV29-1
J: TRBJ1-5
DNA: TGCAGCTGCCGTCGGGGACTGGATCAGCCCCAGCATTTT
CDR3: CSCRRGLDQPQHF

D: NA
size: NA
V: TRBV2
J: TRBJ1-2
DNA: TGTGCCAGCAGTGATAGGCGGGAAGATGGCTACACCTTC
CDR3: CASSDRREDGYTF

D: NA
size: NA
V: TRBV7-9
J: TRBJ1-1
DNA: TGTGCCAGCAGTACTATGAACACTGAAGCTTTCTTT
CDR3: CASSTMNTEAFF

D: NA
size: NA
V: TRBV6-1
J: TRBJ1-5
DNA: TGTGCCAGCAGTAGGGACAACCTCAATCAGCCCCAGCATTTT
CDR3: CASSRDNLNQPQHF

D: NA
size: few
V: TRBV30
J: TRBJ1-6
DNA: TGTGCCTGGAGCGGAGGCGTGGGGAACTCACCCCTCCACTTT
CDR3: CAWSGGVGNSPLHF

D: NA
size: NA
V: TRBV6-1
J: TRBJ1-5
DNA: TGTGCCAGCAGTGATGATTGGCAGGGGAAGTTTCAGCCCCAGCATTTT
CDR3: CASSDDWQGKFQPQHF

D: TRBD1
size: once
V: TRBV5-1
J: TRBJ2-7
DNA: TGCGCCAGCAGCCCGCGGGACAGGGGATACGAGCAGTACTTC
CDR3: CASSPRDRGYEQYF

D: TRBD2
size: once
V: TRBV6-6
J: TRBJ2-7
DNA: TGTGCCAGCAGGGGACCAGGACTAGCGGGGGGCTACGAGCAGTACTTC
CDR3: CASRGPGLAGGYEQYF

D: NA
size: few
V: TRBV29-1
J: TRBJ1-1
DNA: TGCAGCGTCCCGACTGAAACTGAAGCTTTCTTT
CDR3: CSVPTETEAFF

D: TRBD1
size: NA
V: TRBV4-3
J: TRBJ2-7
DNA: TGCGCCAGCAGCCAGCGGGGGACAGGGTACTACGAGCAGTACTTC
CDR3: CASSQRGTGYYEQYF

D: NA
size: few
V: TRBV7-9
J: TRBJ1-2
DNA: TGTGCCAGCAGCTTATGGCAGGGAGGATTAGTAAACTATGGCTACACCTTC
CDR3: CASSLWQGGLVNYGYTF

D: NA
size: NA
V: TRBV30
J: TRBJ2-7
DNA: TGTGCCTGGGCCCCAGGCGGGCTCCTTGTCTCCGAGCAGTACTTC
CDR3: CAWAPGGLLVSEQYF

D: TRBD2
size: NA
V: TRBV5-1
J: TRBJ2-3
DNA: TGCGCCAGCAGCTCCCGGGGGGTGGGCACAGATACGCAGTATTTT
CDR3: CASSSRGVGTDTQYF

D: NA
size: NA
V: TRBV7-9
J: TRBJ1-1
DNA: TGTTCCAGCAGCTTATACGAGGCCGGCACTGAAGCTTTCTTT
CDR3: CSSSLYEAGTEAFF

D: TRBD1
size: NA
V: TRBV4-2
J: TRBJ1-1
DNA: TGTGCCAGCAGCCAAGGGATGACAGGGCCGCGTGAAGCTTTCTTT
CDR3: CASSQGMTGPREAFF

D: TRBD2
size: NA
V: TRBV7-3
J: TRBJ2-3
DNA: TGTGCCAGCAGCTTACGGCTAGCGGGGAACACAGATACGCAGTATTTT
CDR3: CASSLRLAGNTDTQYF

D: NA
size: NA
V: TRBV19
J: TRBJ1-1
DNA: TGTGCCAGCCAACGACAGCGGGGCACTGAAGCTTTCTTT
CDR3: CASQRQRGTEAFF

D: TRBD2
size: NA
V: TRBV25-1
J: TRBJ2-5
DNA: TGTGCCAGCCCCCCTACGGGGGGGGAGTACCAAGAGACCCAGTACTTC
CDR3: CASPPTGGEYQETQYF

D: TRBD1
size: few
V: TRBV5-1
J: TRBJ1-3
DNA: TGCGCCAGCAGCCCGGGACAGGGGCCAGGTGGAAACACCATATATTTT
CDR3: CASSPGQGPGGNTIYF

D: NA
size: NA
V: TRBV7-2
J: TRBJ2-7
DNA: TGTGCCAGCAGCTACCGGGTCTACGAGGGTTACGAGCAGTACTTC
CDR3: CASSYRVYEGYEQYF

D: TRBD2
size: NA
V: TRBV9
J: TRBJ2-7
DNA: TGTGCCAGCAGCCCCGGGACTAGCGGGGGGGCTCCCGAGCAGTACTTC
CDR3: CASSPGTSGGAPEQYF

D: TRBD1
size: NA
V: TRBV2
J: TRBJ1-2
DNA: TGTGCCACAAACCGGGACAGGGGGGATGGCTACACCTTC
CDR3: CATNRDRGDGYTF

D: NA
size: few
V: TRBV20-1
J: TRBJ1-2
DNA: TGCAGTGCAGGGAGGGGCTACACCTTC
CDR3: CSAGRGYTF

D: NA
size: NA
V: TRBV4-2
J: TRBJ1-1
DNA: TGTGCCAGCAGCCAAGAACGAGGGACTGAAGCTTTCTTT
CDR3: CASSQERGTEAFF

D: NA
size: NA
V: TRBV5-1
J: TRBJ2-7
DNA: TGCGCCAGCAGCTTGGAACAGGGCTACGAGCAGTACTTC
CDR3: CASSLEQGYEQYF

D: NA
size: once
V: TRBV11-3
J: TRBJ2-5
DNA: TGTGCCAGCAGAAAAAAATCGGTTCTGGGCTATAGACCCCAAGAGACCCAGTACTTC
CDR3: CASRKKSVLGYRPQETQYF

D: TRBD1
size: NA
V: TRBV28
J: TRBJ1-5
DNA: TGTGCCAGCAGTTTCGGCTGGACAGGAAACAATCAGCCCCAGCATTTT
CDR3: CASSFGWTGNNQPQHF

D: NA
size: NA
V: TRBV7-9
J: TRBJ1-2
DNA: TGTTCCAGCAGCCCGAAGAAGGGGTTGGACTATGGCTACACCTTC
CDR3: CSSSPKKGLDYGYTF

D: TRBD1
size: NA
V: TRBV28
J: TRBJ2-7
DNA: TGTGCCAGTGAAACAGGGGCCCAATACGAGCAGTACTTC
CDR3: CASETGAQYEQYF

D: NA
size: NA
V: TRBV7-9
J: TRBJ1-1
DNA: TGTTCCAGCAGCGGAGCAGGGTTAGGCCCGAACACTGAAGCTTTCTTT
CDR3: CSSSGAGLGPNTEAFF

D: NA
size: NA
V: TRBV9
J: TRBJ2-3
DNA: TGTGCCAGCAGCGCAACAGCCGGGCTCGGGGGAGATACGCAGTATTTT
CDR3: CASSATAGLGGDTQYF

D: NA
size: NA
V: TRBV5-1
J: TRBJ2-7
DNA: TGCGCCAGCAGCCTGGGAGACTACGAGCAGTACTTC
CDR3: CASSLGDYEQYF

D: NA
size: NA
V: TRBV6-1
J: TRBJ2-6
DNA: TGTGCCAGCAGTGAAGCGGCGGCAGCTGGGGCCAACGTCCTGACTTTC
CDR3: CASSEAAAAGANVLTF

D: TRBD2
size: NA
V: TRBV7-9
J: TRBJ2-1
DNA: TGTTCCAGCAGCTTACGGACTAGCGGGGGGAGAGGTGAGCAGTTCTTC
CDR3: CSSSLRTSGGRGEQFF

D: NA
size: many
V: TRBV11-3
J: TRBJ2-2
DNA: TGTGCCAGCAGCTTAGGAAACAGGGCGGAGAGCGACACCGGGGAGCTGTTTTTT
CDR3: CASSLGNRAESDTGELFF

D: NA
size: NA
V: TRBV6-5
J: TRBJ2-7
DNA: TGTGCCAGCAGTTATGGCGGGGAATCCTACGAGCAGTACTTC
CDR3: CASSYGGESYEQYF

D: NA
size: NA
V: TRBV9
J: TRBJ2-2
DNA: TGTGCCAGCAGCCGTGGGAGCCGACGGACCGGGGAGCTGTTTTTT
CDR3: CASSRGSRRTGELFF

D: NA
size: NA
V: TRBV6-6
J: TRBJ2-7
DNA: TGTGCCAGCAGCATCGGGACCTACGAGCAGTACTTC
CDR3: CASSIGTYEQYF

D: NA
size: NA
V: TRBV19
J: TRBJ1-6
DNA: TGTGCCAGTAGTATAGACGGGGATTATAATTCACCCCTCCACTTT
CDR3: CASSIDGDYNSPLHF

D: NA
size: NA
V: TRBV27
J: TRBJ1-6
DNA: TGTGCCAGCAGTTTATTCGATGGTAGAGATTCACCCCTCCACTTT
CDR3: CASSLFDGRDSPLHF

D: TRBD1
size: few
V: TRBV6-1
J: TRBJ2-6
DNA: TGTGCCAGCAGTGGGGGACAGGGAGGTTCGGGGGCCAACGTCCTGACTTTC
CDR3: CASSGGQGGSGANVLTF

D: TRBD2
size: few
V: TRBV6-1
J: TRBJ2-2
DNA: TGTGCCAGCAGTTTTAGCGGGGGGAACACCGGGGAGCTGTTTTTT
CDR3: CASSFSGGNTGELFF

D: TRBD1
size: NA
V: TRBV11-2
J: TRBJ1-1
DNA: TGTGCCAGCAGCTCCGGGTGGACAGGGCAGAACACTGAAGCTTTCTTT
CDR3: CASSSGWTGQNTEAFF

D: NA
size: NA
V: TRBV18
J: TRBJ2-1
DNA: TGTGCCAGCTCACCCCAACTAGTTTCTGAGCAGTTCTTC
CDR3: CASSPQLVSEQFF

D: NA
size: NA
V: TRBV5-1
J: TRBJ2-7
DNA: TGCGCCAGCAGCTTGGAAGAGAACTACGAGCAGTACTTC
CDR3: CASSLEENYEQYF

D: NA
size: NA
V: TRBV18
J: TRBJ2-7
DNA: TGTGCCAGCTCACCAACTAGAAGGTTATACGAGCAGTACTTC
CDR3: CASSPTRRLYEQYF